This is a list of T cell receptor beta chains from one sample in a study of a mutant IDH1 vaccine in newly diagnosed glioma. Which antigens these TCRs recognize remains unknown. TCRdb keeps only in-frame clones here, not all; method: immunoSEQ multiplex PCR. Of some 54,000 clones listed, 80% to 90% are singletons. The specimen was PBMCs, collected from a glioma patient whose treatment included an IDH1 peptide vaccine. The receptors shown here come from a woman younger than 30 with glioma. Both conserved end residues are part of each CDR3. Fields, in order: clone size, D gene, CDR3 length, J gene, V gene, CDR3 DNA, CDR3 protein. D genes are given only for firm matches. Size is stated for part of the rows, as once, few or many counts, or as a class when the clone is expanded.

. TRBD1 14 TRBJ1-2 TRBV19 TGTGCCAGTAGGCCTAACAGGGGCCCCCTAGGCTACACCTTC CASRPNRGPLGYTF
few . 14 TRBJ1-1 TRBV9 TGTGCCAGCAGCGTAACCGACCTGAACACTGAAGCTTTCTTT CASSVTDLNTEAFF
. . 15 TRBJ2-4 TRBV5-6 TGTGCCAGCAGCTTATATCTCAGTACCAAAAACATTCAGTACTTC CASSLYLSTKNIQYF
once TRBD2 14 TRBJ2-7 TRBV4-1 TGCGCCAGCAGCTTAGCGGGACGTATACACGAGCAGTACTTC CASSLAGRIHEQYF
. . 14 TRBJ1-6 TRBV9 TGTGCCAGCAGCGTAGGCCCCTCGAATTCACCCCTCCACTTT CASSVGPSNSPLHF
few . 14 TRBJ1-5 TRBV18 TGTGCCAGCTCACGGGACATGGGGGGACAGCCCCAGCATTTT CASSRDMGGQPQHF
. . 15 TRBJ1-1 TRBV7-2 TGTGCCAGCAGCCCAGAGGTAGGGTTAGACACTGAAGCTTTCTTT CASSPEVGLDTEAFF
. TRBD1 15 TRBJ1-6 TRBV6-6 TGTGCCAGCACATTCGGGGAGACAGGGGATTCACCCCTCCACTTT CASTFGETGDSPLHF
. . 12 TRBJ2-3 TRBV11-2 TGTGCCAGCAGCCCTGTCACAGATACGCAGTATTTT CASSPVTDTQYF
. . 15 TRBJ1-2 TRBV7-2 TGTGCCAGCAGCTTAGGCGGAGGGGACCTCTATGGCTACACCTTC CASSLGGGDLYGYTF
. . 16 TRBJ1-3 TRBV7-9 TGTGCCAGCAGCTTATCCGGCAGGACCTCTGGAAACACCATATATTTT CASSLSGRTSGNTIYF
. TRBD1 14 TRBJ2-7 TRBV5-1 TGCGCCAGCAGCACGTGGACAGGCTCCTACGAGCAGTACTTC CASSTWTGSYEQYF
. . 15 TRBJ2-7 TRBV6-5 TGTGCCAGCAGTTACTCGATGGAACAGGACTACGAGCAGTACTTC CASSYSMEQDYEQYF
. . 16 TRBJ2-5 TRBV5-4 TGTGCCAGCAGCGCCGGACAGGGAGGGACCCAAGAGACCCAGTACTTC CASSAGQGGTQETQYF
few TRBD1 15 TRBJ1-2 TRBV5-1 TGCGCCAGCCACTCCGGGACAGGGATACGCTATGGCTACACCTTC CASHSGTGIRYGYTF
. . 13 TRBJ2-3 TRBV4-2 TGTGCCAGCAGCCTCGTGGGAACAGATACGCAGTATTTT CASSLVGTDTQYF
. TRBD1 18 TRBJ1-2 TRBV27 TGTGCCAGCAGTTTATTCCCGACAGGGGGCGCGAATTACTATGGCTACACCTTC CASSLFPTGGANYYGYTF
. TRBD1 14 TRBJ1-1 TRBV29-1 TGCAGCGTTGAAGGGACAGGGGCGAACACTGAAGCTTTCTTT CSVEGTGANTEAFF
. . 12 TRBJ2-3 TRBV7-9 TGTGCCAGCATGATGGGAGTAGATACGCAGTATTTT CASMMGVDTQYF
. TRBD2 13 TRBJ2-5 TRBV30 TGTGCCTGGGCGGGAGGTCCTCAAGAGACCCAGTACTTC CAWAGGPQETQYF
. TRBD2 15 TRBJ2-7 TRBV6-1 TGTGCCGGCCGACTAGCGGGAGCCCAAAGCAACGAGCAGTACTTC CAGRLAGAQSNEQYF
. . 12 TRBJ2-7 TRBV4-1 TGCGCCAGCAGCTCCCCGACCTACGAGCAGTACTTC CASSSPTYEQYF
. . 13 TRBJ2-2 TRBV19 TGTGCCAGTAGTATTGTTGGCCCCGGGGAGCTGTTTTTT CASSIVGPGELFF
once . 13 TRBJ1-2 TRBV27 TGTGCCAGCAGTTTTGGAAGCGACTATGGCTACACCTTC CASSFGSDYGYTF
. . 13 TRBJ2-7 TRBV6-1 TGTGCCAGCAGGGAGGGGATCTCCTACGAGCAGTACTTC CASREGISYEQYF
. . 14 TRBJ2-5 TRBV5-1 TGCGCCAGCAGCTATACTAGAGGTGATGAGACCCAGTACTTC CASSYTRGDETQYF